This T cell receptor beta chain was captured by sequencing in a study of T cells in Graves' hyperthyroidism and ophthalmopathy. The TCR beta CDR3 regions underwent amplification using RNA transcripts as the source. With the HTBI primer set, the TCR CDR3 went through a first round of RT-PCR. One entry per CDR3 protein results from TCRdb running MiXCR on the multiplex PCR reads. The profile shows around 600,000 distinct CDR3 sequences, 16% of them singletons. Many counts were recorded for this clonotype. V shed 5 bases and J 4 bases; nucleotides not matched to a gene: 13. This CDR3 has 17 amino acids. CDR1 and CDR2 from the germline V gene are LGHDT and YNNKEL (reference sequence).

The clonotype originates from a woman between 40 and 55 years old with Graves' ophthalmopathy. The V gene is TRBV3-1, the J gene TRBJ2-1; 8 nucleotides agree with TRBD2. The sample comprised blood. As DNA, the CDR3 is TGTGCCAGCAGCTTACGAGGCCCCGGGAGGGGGTACAATGAGCAGTTCTTC. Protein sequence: CASSLRGPGRGYNEQFF.